These 19 T cell receptor beta chains were all obtained from the same sample, sequenced in a study of shared T cell receptors in the human thymus. The repertoire was sequenced with immunoSEQ multiplex PCR; TCRdb's copy has only in-frame clones and lacks some. The data hold over 650,000 clones, with roughly 86% observed a single time. The sample was also reused in another study, on human thymus T cells.

Sequencing input: thymocytes. These receptor sequences come from a boy less than two years old with a congenital heart defect.

The chain couples TRBV6-1 to TRBJ1-1; possibly TRBD1 for D (5 bases). Germline CDR1 and CDR2: MNHNS and SASEGT. V was trimmed by 5 bases and J by 9 bases, leaving 10 bases between them. The CDR3 loop spans 11 amino acids. CDR3 DNA: TGTGCCAGCAGTCAGACAGCAAAAGCTTTCTTT. Translating gives CASSQTAKAFF.

V is TRBV14 and J is TRBJ1-6, with D unclear. Trimming shortened V by 0 bases and J by 0 bases, and 24 bases separated the two germline ends. Germline CDR1 SGHDN, CDR2 FVKESK. The CDR3 totals 22 residues. The CDR3 DNA is TGTGCCAGCAGCCAAGAAGTTCGGGAAGGCGGAAAACTTAACTCCTATAATTCACCCCTCCACTTT. It encodes CASSQEVREGGKLNSYNSPLHF.

The chain combines TRBV19 with TRBJ1-2, with D maybe TRBD1 (6 bases). In germline, CDR1 is LNHDA, CDR2 SQIVND (reference sequence). The ends were cut back, 4 bases at V and 3 bases at J, with 21 bases in the middle. The CDR3 loop spans 17 amino acids. The CDR3 bases are TGTGCCAGTAGTACCCCCCCACGGGACACAGCTGACTATGGCTACACCTTC. It codes for CASSTPPRDTADYGYTF.

The V call is TRBV5-6, the J call TRBJ2-7; a possible D gene is TRBD2 (6 bases). This CDR3 region has 15 residues. V was pared by 2 bases and J by 3 bases, with 15 bases between. Germline loops: CDR1 SGHDT, CDR2 YYEEEE. In DNA form, the CDR3 reads TGTGCCAGCAGCTTTCTAACTAGCTCTAACTACGAGCAGTACTTC. Amino acids: CASSFLTSSNYEQYF.

This clone has more than one count but fewer than ten. In nucleotides, the CDR3 is TGTGCCAGCAGCCGTTTGAGGAGCGGGGAAGACAATGAGCAGTTCTTC. This encodes CASSRLRSGEDNEQFF. The chain links TRBV14 to TRBJ2-1; TRBD2 matches at 7 bases. The length of the CDR3 is 16 residues. V gave up 4 bases and J gave up 5 bases; unmatched junction bases: 11. Germline values: CDR1 SGHDN, CDR2 FVKESK. The whole variable domain, filled in from reference TRBV14 and TRBJ2-1, reads EAGVTQFPSHSVIEKGQTVTLRCDPISGHDNLYWYRRVMGKEIKFLLHFVKESKQDESGMPNNRFLAERTGGTYSTLKVQPAELEDSGVYFCASSRLRSGEDNEQFFGPGTRLTVL.

The gene calls are TRBV6-6 and TRBJ1-5; D gene ambiguous. Germline V gene sequence: CDR1 MNHNY, CDR2 SVGAGI (reference sequence). The CDR3 runs to 14 residues. V lost 0 bases to trimming and J lost 5 bases, with 8 bases between them. CDR3 in amino acids: CASSYSRADQPQHF. In DNA form, the CDR3 reads TGTGCCAGCAGTTACTCGAGGGCTGATCAGCCCCAGCATTTT.

J is TRBJ2-2 and V is TRBV10-2; TRBD2 is a possible D gene (6 bases). The germline gives CDR1 WSHSY, CDR2 SAAADI. The V and J ends lost 6 bases and 5 bases respectively, with 13 bases between them. The CDR3 runs to 14 residues. The CDR3 coding sequence is TGCGCCAGCAGCTCGGGAGTGGGAACCGGGGAGCTGTTTTTT. This gives the protein CASSSGVGTGELFF.

The J gene is TRBJ1-5, the V gene TRBV7-9; D perhaps matches TRBD1 (6 bases). CDR1 SEHNR and CDR2 FQNEAQ come from the germline V gene (reference sequence). This CDR3 has 13 amino acids. V gave up 3 bases and J gave up 6 bases, with 9 bases separating them. CDR3 DNA sequence: TGTGCCAGCAGCTTCGGCAGGGGTCAGCCCCAGCATTTT. Amino acid sequence: CASSFGRGQPQHF.

V is TRBV9 and J is TRBJ1-2, with D possibly matching TRBD1 (6 bases). Germline V gene lookup returns CDR1 SGDLS and CDR2 YYNGEE. V was shortened by 0 bases and J by 6 bases, with 9 bases between the two germline ends. The CDR3 totals 13 residues. CDR3 amino acids: CASSVGNRDGYTF. CDR3 coding DNA: TGTGCCAGCAGCGTAGGGAACAGGGATGGCTACACCTTC.

The V call is TRBV6-5, the J call TRBJ2-1; D possibly corresponds to TRBD1 (6 bases). V dropped 2 bases and J dropped 9 bases, with 14 bases sitting between them. The CDR3 is 14 amino acids. The germline V gene encodes CDR1 MNHEY and CDR2 SVGAGI. This chain's CDR3 is CASSYTGQYLEQFF. CDR3 DNA: TGTGCCAGCAGTTACACGGGACAATATCTTGAGCAGTTCTTC.

The table lists this clone with a few counts. The J gene is TRBJ2-2, the V gene TRBV10-3, with TRBD2 matching over 9 bases. Germline CDR1 and CDR2: ENHRY and SYGVKD. The V segment lost 3 bases and the J segment 2 bases; nucleotides outside the gene matches: 4. The CDR3 has 16 amino acids. CDR3 region: CAISELAGVNTGELFF. The CDR3 DNA sequence: TGTGCCATCAGTGAATTAGCGGGGGTAAACACCGGGGAGCTGTTTTTT.

The V gene is TRBV7-2, the J gene TRBJ2-5, with no clear D. V lost 0 bases to trimming and J lost 4 bases, with 9 bases between them. The CDR3 extends over 14 amino acids. Germline V gene sequence: CDR1 SGHTA, CDR2 FQGNSA. The CDR3 loop reads CASSLALTGETQYF. The CDR3 coding sequence is TGTGCCAGCAGCTTAGCGCTAACTGGAGAGACCCAGTACTTC.

The J gene is TRBJ2-5, the V gene TRBV28; 12 positions agree with TRBD2. J gave up 0 bases and V 3 bases, and 5 bases lay outside the gene matches. The germline V gene has CDR1 MDHEN and CDR2 SYDVKM. CDR3 length: 17 residues. CDR3 residues: CASSFRRLAGDQETQYF. The CDR3 DNA follows: TGTGCCAGCAGTTTCCGGCGACTAGCGGGGGACCAAGAGACCCAGTACTTC.

In this sample, this clone turned up once. The chain employs TRBV5-7 and TRBJ1-2, with 10 nucleotides matching TRBD1. TRBV5-7 is identified as an open reading frame with a role that is uncertain. The CDR3 consists of 13 residues. With V trimmed by 4 bases and J by 6 bases, 3 bases remained unmatched. In DNA form, the CDR3 reads TGTGCCAGCAGCCCGGACAGGGGGAATGGCTACACCTTC. Amino acids: CASSPDRGNGYTF.

The chain employs TRBV9 and TRBJ2-7; weak D call: TRBD1 (6 bases). Germline CDR1 reads SGDLS; CDR2 reads YYNGEE. CDR3 size: 13 residues. The V gene lost 4 bases and the J gene lost 3 bases, with 11 bases spanning the gap. This chain's CDR3 is CASSRDKVYEQYF. The DNA of the CDR3 is TGTGCCAGCAGCCGGGACAAGGTCTACGAGCAGTACTTC. Combining the CDR3 with reference TRBV9 and TRBJ2-7 gives the whole variable domain DSGVTQTPKHLITATGQRVTLRCSPRSGDLSVYWYQQSLDQGLQFLIQYYNGEERAKGNILERFSAQQFPDLHSELNLSSLELGDSALYFCASSRDKVYEQYFGPGTRLTVT.

This clone came up a few times. The chain links TRBV19 to TRBJ1-1, with D unclear. The CDR3 contains 14 residues. Germline V lookup: CDR1 LNHDA, CDR2 SQIVND (reference sequence). V lost 4 bases, J lost 1 base, and 10 bases lay in between. CDR3 protein: CASSSSVRNTEAFF. CDR3 DNA: TGTGCCAGTAGTAGTTCGGTGAGGAACACTGAAGCTTTCTTT.

The V call is TRBV11-2, the J call TRBJ2-7; 7 bases align to TRBD1. Germline V gives CDR1 SGHAT, CDR2 FQNNGV. CDR3 length equals 16 residues. Unmatched junction bases numbered 5, after V lost 0 bases and J lost 0 bases. This CDR3 is CASSLEIGTVSYEQYF. CDR3 nucleotides: TGTGCCAGCAGCTTAGAAATAGGGACAGTCTCCTACGAGCAGTACTTC.

The CDR3 nucleotides are TGTGCCAGCAGTTTAATCCCGCCAGCTACAAGGAGGGGTAACACTGAAGCTTTCTTT. Protein product: CASSLIPPATRRGNTEAFF. The chain couples TRBV28 to TRBJ1-1; a weak D match, TRBD1 (5 bases). Trimming shortened V by 2 bases and J by 2 bases, and 24 bases separated the two germline ends. Germline values: CDR1 MDHEN, CDR2 SYDVKM. The CDR3 consists of 19 residues.

Points on this clone: The sample holds other DNA sequences that translate to the same CDR3. The gene calls are TRBV4-1 and TRBJ2-6; tentatively, D is TRBD1 (6 bases). The CDR3 has 16 residues. Germline V CDR1 and CDR2: MGHRA, YSYEKL. V lost 3 bases and J lost 0, with 9 bases in between. CDR3 sequence: CASSHGQTSGANVLTF. CDR3 DNA: TGCGCCAGCAGCCACGGACAGACCTCTGGGGCCAACGTCCTGACTTTC.